A single sample is the source of the 27 T cell receptor beta chains below, sequenced in a study of OX40 agonist ivuxolimab in advanced cancers. Sequencing used immunoSEQ multiplex PCR; TCRdb keeps in-frame clones, though not all of them. Here the sample spans 30,000 to 45,000 clones, approximately 90% being singletons. The sequencing here drew on CD4+ or CD8+ T cells sorted from blood, taken in a trial of the OX40 agonist ivuxolimab. All receptors derive from an adult with an advanced solid tumor such as melanoma, head and neck, liver or kidney cancer.

V gene TRBV14 combines with J gene TRBJ2-1; tentative D call: TRBD1 (6 bases). V lost 1 base, J lost 0 bases, and 13 bases lay in between. The CDR3 is made up of 17 amino acids. Per the germline V gene, CDR1 is SGHDN and CDR2 is FVKESK. The CDR3 is CASSQGWGLSSYNEQFF. The DNA of the CDR3 is TGTGCCAGCAGCCAAGGGTGGGGGCTGAGCTCCTACAATGAGCAGTTCTTC.

This clone was counted once. The chain employs TRBV7-9 and TRBJ2-7; 11 bases line up with TRBD2. With 4 bases clipped from V and 4 bases from J, the junction kept 9 bases outside the gene matches. The CDR3 contains 16 residues. Germline CDR1 SEHNR, CDR2 FQNEAQ (reference sequence). The CDR3 loop is CASSSYTSGRIYEQYF. In DNA, the CDR3 is TGTGCCAGCAGCTCCTACACTAGCGGGAGAATATACGAGCAGTACTTC.

The rearrangement joins TRBV11-2 to TRBJ2-7; the match to TRBD1 covers 9 bases. The CDR3 covers 14 residues. Trimming took 5 bases from V and 3 from J; bases not matched to a gene: 5. CDR1 and CDR2 (germline): SGHAT, FQNNGV. The CDR3 coding sequence is TGTGCCAGCAGCACCGGACAGGGGAGCTACGAGCAGTACTTC. Amino acid sequence: CASSTGQGSYEQYF.

V usage is TRBV27 and J usage is TRBJ1-2; no firm D call. This CDR3 spans 13 amino acids. The germline V gene encodes CDR1 MNHEY and CDR2 SMNVEV (reference sequence). Deletions cut 2 bases from V and 0 bases from J, with 4 bases between. CDR3 protein: CASSLRANYGYTF. The CDR3, as DNA: TGTGCCAGCAGTTTAAGGGCTAACTATGGCTACACCTTC.

The J gene is TRBJ1-1, the V gene TRBV19, with 8 bases lining up with TRBD1. Germline CDR1 LNHDA, CDR2 SQIVND (reference sequence). The CDR3 totals 14 residues. Germline trimming cut 5 bases from V and 8 bases from J; bases unmatched to any gene: 10. The CDR3, as DNA: TGTGCCAGTAGTCGGGACAGGAATTTGCCCGAAGCTTTCTTT. Translation: CASSRDRNLPEAFF.

DNA for the CDR3: TGCGCCAGCAGCCAAGTCTCGGTCGGGAGGGCCTTCGATAGCACAGATACGCAGTATTTT. Translation: CASSQVSVGRAFDSTDTQYF. This chain joins TRBV4-1 and TRBJ2-3, with 8 bases that match TRBD2. The V and J ends lost 1 base and 0 bases, in that order; junction bases with no gene match: 15. CDR3 length equals 20 residues. CDR1 is MGHRA and CDR2 is YSYEKL in the germline V gene.

This clone was seen once. J is TRBJ1-5 and V is TRBV28; D is unclear. Germline CDR1 MDHEN, CDR2 SYDVKM. CDR3 length: 17 residues. V gave up 7 bases and J gave up 7 bases, with 26 bases separating them. In DNA, the CDR3 is TGTGCCAGCACCCCCACACTCGGGAAGGGATCTGGACAGCCCCAGCATTTT. Translated: CASTPTLGKGSGQPQHF.

CDR3 nucleotide sequence: TGTGCCAGCTCACTCTGGGACAGGCCCTACGAGCAGTACTTC. This codes for CASSLWDRPYEQYF. The V call is TRBV18, the J call TRBJ2-7; 8 positions match TRBD1. The J segment lost 2 bases and the V segment lost 4 bases, leaving 4 bases of the junction unmatched. Germline values: CDR1 KGHSH, CDR2 LQKENI. This CDR3 is built from 14 residues.

The rearrangement links TRBV23-1 to TRBJ1-1, with D hard to call. TRBV23-1 is an ORF; its function is uncertain. The CDR3 sequence is 17 residues long. V gave up 2 bases and J gave up 3 bases, with 19 bases separating them. CDR3 amino acids: CASSQRPPLGVDTEAFF. CDR3 DNA: TGCGCCAGCAGTCAACGACCCCCCCTGGGTGTTGACACTGAAGCTTTCTTT.

This clone was detected a few times. V is TRBV5-6 and J is TRBJ1-2; 9 positions match TRBD1. This CDR3 contains 17 residues. J lost 5 bases, V lost 1 base, and 12 bases had no gene match. From germline, CDR1 is SGHDT and CDR2 YYEEEE. CDR3 residues: CASSLLVAGQGSYGYTF. Written as DNA, the CDR3 is TGTGCCAGCAGCTTGCTAGTGGCAGGACAGGGGTCTTATGGCTACACCTTC.

This chain's CDR3 is CASSQGGQGVAGANVLTF. DNA for the CDR3: TGTGCCAGCAGCCAAGGGGGACAGGGAGTAGCTGGGGCCAACGTCCTGACTTTC. The chain links TRBV4-2 to TRBJ2-6; 9 bases line up with TRBD1. The CDR3 sequence is 18 residues long. V shed 1 base, J shed 2 bases, and the junction held 6 bases outside the gene matches. Germline V lookup: CDR1 LGHNA, CDR2 YNFKEQ.

The chain recombines TRBV30 with TRBJ1-4, with D uncertain. From germline, CDR1 is GTSNPN and CDR2 SVGIG (reference sequence). V was shortened by 2 bases and J by 6 bases, with 16 bases between the two germline ends. The CDR3 covers 15 residues. This chain's CDR3 is CAWSTSRRYHEKLFF. The DNA of the CDR3 is TGTGCCTGGAGTACTTCTAGGAGGTACCATGAAAAACTGTTTTTT.

The V and J genes are TRBV6-6 and TRBJ2-7; possibly TRBD2 for D (7 bases). Trimming took off 7 bases at V and 7 bases at J, with 23 bases between the two ends. There are 15 residues in the CDR3. Germline V lookup: CDR1 MNHNY, CDR2 SVGAGI (reference sequence). CDR3 nucleotide sequence: TGTGCCAGCACCCCCGGGGGCGGGAGATCGGGAGAGCAGTACTTC. Amino acid sequence: CASTPGGGRSGEQYF.

The rearrangement joins TRBV27 to TRBJ2-1; D may be TRBD2 (6 bases). Looked up from germline, CDR1 is MNHEY and CDR2 is SMNVEV (reference sequence). Trimming took 8 bases from V and 8 from J, leaving 22 bases between them. The CDR3 loop spans 15 amino acids. The CDR3 coding sequence is TGTGCCAGCCGCGGGGCCCCTAGCAAGGGCTATGAGCAGTTCTTC. Encoded protein: CASRGAPSKGYEQFF.

CDR3 protein: CSVVGGPTDTQYF. The CDR3 coding sequence is TGCAGCGTTGTAGGAGGCCCCACAGATACGCAGTATTTT. The chain has TRBV29-1 and TRBJ2-3; tentatively, D is TRBD2 (5 bases). V lost 4 bases to trimming and J lost 2 bases, with 10 bases between them. CDR3 size: 13 residues. CDR1 is SQVTM and CDR2 is ANQGSEA in the germline V gene.

The chain joins TRBV7-2 to TRBJ2-5; TRBD2 matches 7 bases. Trimming took 4 bases from V and 4 from J; bases not matched to a gene: 9. CDR1 is SGHTA and CDR2 is FQGNSA in the germline V gene. The CDR3 loop spans 15 amino acids. CDR3 amino acids: CASSWAGVDLETQYF. CDR3 bases: TGTGCCAGCAGCTGGGCGGGAGTTGATTTAGAGACCCAGTACTTC.

The V and J genes are TRBV28 and TRBJ1-5, with TRBD1 matching over 9 bases. Germline V gives CDR1 MDHEN, CDR2 SYDVKM. This CDR3 is 18 amino acids long. V lost 6 bases and J lost 2; bases outside the gene matches: 14. Here the CDR3 DNA reads TGTGCCAGCAGCCGGGACAGGGCGGGAGGGTATCGCAATCAGCCCCAGCATTTT. It encodes CASSRDRAGGYRNQPQHF.

This clone was recorded only once. The rearrangement uses TRBV10-2 and TRBJ2-7; tentatively, D is TRBD1 or TRBD2 (5 bases each). CDR3 length equals 15 residues. The V end lost 9 bases, the J end lost 1 base, and 19 bases lay between the germline ends. Germline V gives CDR1 WSHSY, CDR2 SAAADI. DNA of the CDR3: TGCGCCAGTAGAGAAAACAGGCGGGTTTCCTACGAGCAGTACTTC. Its translation is CASRENRRVSYEQYF.

The V call is TRBV7-9, the J call TRBJ2-5, with D possibly matching TRBD2 (6 bases). The CDR3 consists of 15 residues. The V end lost 6 bases, the J end lost 2 bases, and 16 bases lay between the germline ends. CDR1 and CDR2 (germline): SEHNR, FQNEAQ (reference sequence). CDR3 nucleotide sequence: TGTGCCAGCAGTTATCTTAAGCGGGTACAAGAGACCCAGTACTTC. Translation: CASSYLKRVQETQYF. The full variable domain, in which reference TRBV7-9 and TRBJ2-5 provide the parts outside the CDR3, is DTGVSQNPRHKITKRGQNVTFRCDPISEHNRLYWYRQTLGQGPEFLTYFQNEAQLEKSRLLSDRFSAERPKGSFSTLEIQRTEQGDSAMYLCASSYLKRVQETQYFGPGTRLLVL.

This chain uses TRBV5-3 with TRBJ2-5; 7 nucleotides match TRBD2. TRBV5-3 is flagged as an ORF with uncertain function. After removal of 8 bases from V and 3 bases from J, the junction contained 13 bases not matched to a gene. This CDR3 comprises 15 residues. The CDR3 region has the DNA TGTGCCAGCACGGGTGAGACTAGCCTAAAAGAGACCCAGTACTTC. Its translation: CASTGETSLKETQYF.

The chain joins TRBV4-1 to TRBJ2-1; 9 bases map to TRBD2. Per germline, CDR1 MGHRA and CDR2 YSYEKL. V was clipped by 3 bases and J by 7 bases; unmatched bases: 16. CDR3 length equals 18 residues. DNA for the CDR3: TGCGCCAGCAGCCAGCCCGCCGGGGGTCTAGCGGGACATAATGAGCAGTTCTTC. As protein: CASSQPAGGLAGHNEQFF.

The rearrangement joins TRBV5-5 to TRBJ2-6, with 7 bases lining up with TRBD2. V lost 0 bases and J lost 1; bases outside the gene matches: 13. The germline gives CDR1 SGHKS, CDR2 YYEKEE (reference sequence). The CDR3 consists of 20 residues. The CDR3, as DNA: TGTGCCAGCAGCTTGGGAGGTTTGGGGAGGGGTGGTTCTGGGGCCAACGTCCTGACTTTC. It codes for CASSLGGLGRGGSGANVLTF.

The chain links TRBV6-1 to TRBJ1-1, with TRBD1 identical over 10 bases. The V segment lost 10 bases and the J segment 1 base; nucleotides outside the gene matches: 6. This CDR3 contains 14 residues. Germline V gives CDR1 MNHNS, CDR2 SASEGT. The CDR3 DNA sequence: TGTGCCATCATCCGGGACAGGGGGAACACTGAAGCTTTCTTT. Amino acid sequence: CAIIRDRGNTEAFF.

This chain uses TRBV7-8 with TRBJ1-6; maybe TRBD1 (6 bases). Per germline, CDR1 SGHVS and CDR2 FQNEAQ. The V end lost 0 bases, the J end lost 3 bases, and 12 bases lay between the germline ends. The CDR3 extends over 17 amino acids. The CDR3 region has the DNA TGTGCCAGCAGCTTAGCCTCGGGGGGCGGCTATAATTCACCCCTCCACTTT. Protein sequence: CASSLASGGGYNSPLHF.

This clone was detected a few times. This chain connects TRBV5-1 to TRBJ2-1, with TRBD2 identical over 10 bases. Germline assignment: CDR1 SGHRS and CDR2 YFSETQ. The CDR3 is 16 amino acids. Losses at the gene ends were 0 bases for V and 3 bases for J; bases not matched to a gene: 3. The CDR3 DNA reads as TGCGCCAGCAGCTTGGGGTCTAGCGGGGGCTACAATGAGCAGTTCTTC. Protein: CASSLGSSGGYNEQFF.

V and J are TRBV7-9 and TRBJ2-2; D is ambiguous. V was clipped by 0 bases and J by 4 bases, with 9 bases between them. Germline CDR1 and CDR2: SEHNR and FQNEAQ (reference sequence). The CDR3 extends over 15 amino acids. CDR3 DNA: TGTGCCAGCAGCTTAGCTAGAGCGTCCACCGGGGAGCTGTTTTTT. Protein: CASSLARASTGELFF.

The chain recombines TRBV27 with TRBJ2-7; TRBD2 might be the D (5 bases). The CDR3 is 16 residues long. Per the germline V gene, CDR1 is MNHEY and CDR2 is SMNVEV (reference sequence). The V and J ends lost 5 bases and 0 bases respectively, with 17 bases between them. The CDR3 DNA reads TGTGCCAGCAGTCCCCGGGGAAAGGACCGCTCCTACGAGCAGTACTTC. Protein sequence: CASSPRGKDRSYEQYF.